Included here is one T cell receptor beta chain sequence, with context. Its antigen remains unidentified. Data came from immunoSEQ multiplex PCR; TCRdb stores just in-frame clones and leaves some out. The table shows about 90,000 clones, with roughly nine tenths occurring only once. The data stem from a study of graft-versus-host responses after intestinal transplantation. Germline-derived CDR1 and CDR2 are LNHDA and SQIVND (reference sequence). CDR3 length: 16 residues. V lost 5 bases, J lost 4 bases, and 21 bases lay in between. The TCR originated in a human donor who received an intestinal transplant. Sequencing used unstimulated CD8+ T cells sorted from spleen or lymph node cells, obtained before intestinal transplant. The chain has TRBV19 and TRBJ2-7; D is perhaps TRBD1 (5 bases). The CDR3 nucleotides read TGTGCCAGTAGTGAGAACCCCCCGGACAATGGTTACGAGCAGTACTTC. Amino acids: CASSENPPDNGYEQYF.